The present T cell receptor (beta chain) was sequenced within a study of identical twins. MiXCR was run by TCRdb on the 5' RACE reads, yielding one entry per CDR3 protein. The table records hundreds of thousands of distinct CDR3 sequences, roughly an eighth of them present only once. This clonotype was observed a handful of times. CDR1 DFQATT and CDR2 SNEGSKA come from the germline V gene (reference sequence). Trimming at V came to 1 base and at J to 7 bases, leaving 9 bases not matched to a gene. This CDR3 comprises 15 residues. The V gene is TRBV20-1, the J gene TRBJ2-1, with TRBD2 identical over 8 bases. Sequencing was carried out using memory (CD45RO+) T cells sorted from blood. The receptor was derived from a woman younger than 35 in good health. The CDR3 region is CSARVPSGLTNEQFF. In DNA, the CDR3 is TGCAGTGCTAGAGTCCCTAGCGGGCTTACAAATGAGCAGTTCTTC.